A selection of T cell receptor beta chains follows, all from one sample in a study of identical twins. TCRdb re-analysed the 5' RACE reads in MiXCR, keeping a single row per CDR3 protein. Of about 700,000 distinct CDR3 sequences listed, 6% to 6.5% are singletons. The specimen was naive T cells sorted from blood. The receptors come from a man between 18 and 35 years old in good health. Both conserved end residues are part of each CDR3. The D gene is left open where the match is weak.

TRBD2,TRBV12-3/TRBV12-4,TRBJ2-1,CASTVSGGGNEQFF
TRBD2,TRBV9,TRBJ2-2,CASSVVAGGVAGELFF
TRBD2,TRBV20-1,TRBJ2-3,CSASDYLAGLTDTQYF
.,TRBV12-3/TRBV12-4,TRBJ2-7,CASSLGGMGFF
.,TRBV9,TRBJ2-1,CASSVVYNEQFF
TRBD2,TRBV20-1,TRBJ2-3,CSASSGGDTQYF
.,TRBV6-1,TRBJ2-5,CASRFSGREETQYF
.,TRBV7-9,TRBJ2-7,CASSFAQGLAYEQYF
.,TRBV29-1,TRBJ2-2,CSVGEQTNTGELFF
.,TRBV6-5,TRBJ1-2,CASSYSQVTGPNGYTF
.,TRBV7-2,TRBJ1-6,CASSFNSWDSPLHF
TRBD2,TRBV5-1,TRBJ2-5,CASSLRSAGGETQYF
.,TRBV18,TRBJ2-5,CASSPKEAGTIQETQYF
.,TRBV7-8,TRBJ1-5,CASSLQNTPQGASNQPQHF
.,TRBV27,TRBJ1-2,CASSRRGGLSYGYTF
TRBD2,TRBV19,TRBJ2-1,CASSTLAGVQFF
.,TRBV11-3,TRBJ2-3,CASSRLQGLTDTQYF
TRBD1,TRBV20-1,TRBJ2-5,CSARDRDFFQYF
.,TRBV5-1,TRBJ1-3,CASRTGVGDTIYF
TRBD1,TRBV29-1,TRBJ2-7,CSALGQGAYEQYF
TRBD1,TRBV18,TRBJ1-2,CASSPRQGASTF
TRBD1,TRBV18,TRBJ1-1,CASSPPRQGASLNTEAFF
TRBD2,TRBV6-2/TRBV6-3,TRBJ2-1,CASSYSRTSGRDNEQFF
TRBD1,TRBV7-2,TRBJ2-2,CASSPGQGMGGELFF
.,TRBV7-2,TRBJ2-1,CASSLVHRDNEQFF
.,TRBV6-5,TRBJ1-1,CASSYDRQFEAFF
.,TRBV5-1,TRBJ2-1,CASSHRKSSYNEQFF
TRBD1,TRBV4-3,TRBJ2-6,CASSQVSPGQGAGANVLTF
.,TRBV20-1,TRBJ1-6,CSASKQGANSPLHF
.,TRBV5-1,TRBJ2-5,CASFESEETQYF
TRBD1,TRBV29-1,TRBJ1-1,CSVARQGTEAFF
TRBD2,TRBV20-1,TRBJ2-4,CSARGTSGRYRNIQYF
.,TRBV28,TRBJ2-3,CASSGAGQRGSTDTQYF
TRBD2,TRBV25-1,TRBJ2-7,CASSERDYLFYEQYF
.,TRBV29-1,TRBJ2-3,CSVEPGTDTQYF
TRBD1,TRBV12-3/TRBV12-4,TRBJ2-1,CASSLRQGSYNEQFF
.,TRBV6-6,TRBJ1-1,CASSNGRQEAFF
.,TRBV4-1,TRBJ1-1,CASSHSMGAHTEAFF
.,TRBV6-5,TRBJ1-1,CARQGKTEAFF
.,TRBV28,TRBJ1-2,CASSFLAYGYTF
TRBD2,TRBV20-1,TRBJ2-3,CSASGGLAAGTDTQYF
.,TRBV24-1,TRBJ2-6,CATSDFPRGQSGANVLTF
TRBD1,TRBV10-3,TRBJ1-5,CATATLDRANQPQHF
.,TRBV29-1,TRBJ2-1,CSVEEGSAYNEQFF